These 18 T cell receptor beta chains were sequenced from one sample in a study of naive and memory T cell subsets. TCRdb re-analysed the UMI-ligation and nested PCR reads in MiXCR, keeping a single row per CDR3 protein. This table holds 40 to 60 distinct CDR3 sequences. The sample comprised naive CD4+ T cells from blood. These receptors were taken from a human donor in good health.

Note on this clonotype: The library was built for alpha chains, so this beta chain is an off-target read and its size means little. The chain links TRBV6-6 to TRBJ1-5, with 9 bases fitting TRBD1. This CDR3 is built from 16 residues. The trim removed 1 base at V and 6 bases at J, leaving 7 bases unmatched. Germline CDR1 and CDR2: MNHNY and SVGAGI (reference sequence). For the CDR3, the DNA is TGTGCCAGCAGTTACTTACAGGGGGCGCGACCTCAGCCCCAGCATTTT. Translating it yields CASSYLQGARPQPQHF.

Notes on this clonotype: This beta chain was picked up by a library intended for alpha chains and is off target, so its count carries little meaning. This sequence joins TRBV7-9 and TRBJ2-5; D uncertain. Trimming pared 0 bases from V and 5 bases from J, leaving 13 bases between. The CDR3 runs to 15 residues. CDR1 is SEHNR and CDR2 is FQNEAQ in the germline V gene (reference sequence). The CDR3 region is CASSLALGKLETQYF. The CDR3 DNA is TGTGCCAGCAGCTTAGCGTTGGGGAAGTTGGAGACCCAGTACTTC.

Turning to this clonotype: In a library made to pick up alpha chains, this beta chain is a stray read with a size that means little. The genes are TRBV20-1 and TRBJ2-1; 10 positions agree with TRBD1. V lost 6 bases, J lost 8 bases, and 10 bases stayed unmatched. The germline V gene has CDR1 DFQATT and CDR2 SNEGSKA (reference sequence). This CDR3 comprises 14 residues. CDR3 bases: TGCAGTGCCAGGGGGACAGGGGATTACCATGAGCAGTTCTTC. Translating gives CSARGTGDYHEQFF.

On this clonotype: Because the library targeted alpha chains, this beta chain is an off-target read whose size means little. The chain has TRBV20-1 and TRBJ2-7; TRBD1 agrees at 7 bases. The germline V gene has CDR1 DFQATT and CDR2 SNEGSKA (reference sequence). The V and J ends lost 6 bases and 1 base, in that order; junction bases with no gene match: 9. The CDR3 has 14 residues. The CDR3, as DNA: TGCAGTGCCGCGGGCGGCAGGGGGTCCTACGAGCAGTACTTC. Residues: CSAAGGRGSYEQYF.

This clonotype was detected only once. This beta chain slipped into a library made for alpha chains as a stray read, so its size is not meaningful. This chain joins TRBV2 and TRBJ1-5, with 10 bases lining up with TRBD1. Germline lookup yields CDR1 SNHLY and CDR2 FYNNEI. The CDR3 is 14 residues long. Trimming at V came to 6 bases and at J to 6 bases, leaving 5 bases not matched to a gene. The DNA for the CDR3 is TGTGCCAGCAGCTCGGGACAGGGGAGTCAGCCCCAGCATTTT. Its protein is CASSSGQGSQPQHF. The full variable domain, rest sourced from reference TRBV2 and TRBJ1-5, is EPEVTQTPSHQVTQMGQEVILRCVPISNHLYFYWYRQILGQKVEFLVSFYNNEISEKSEIFDDQFSVERPDGSNFTLKIRSTKLEDSAMYFCASSSGQGSQPQHFGDGTRLSIL.

Remarks on this clonotype: This beta chain turned up in a library designed for alpha chains; as an off-target read, its abundance says little. The V gene is TRBV2, the J gene TRBJ1-3; D unresolved. The CDR3 is made up of 14 amino acids. Germline V gene data show CDR1 as SNHLY and CDR2 as FYNNEI. V was clipped by 5 bases and J by 5 bases, with 13 bases between them. The CDR3 region is CASSQRTARNTIYF. DNA for the CDR3: TGTGCCAGCAGTCAACGGACGGCCAGAAACACCATATATTTT.

As to this clonotype: This beta chain was picked up by a library intended for alpha chains and is off target, so its count carries little meaning. The chain couples TRBV9 to TRBJ1-3; TRBD1 aligns across 8 bases. This CDR3 region has 19 residues. V shed 3 bases and J 0 bases; nucleotides not matched to a gene: 14. CDR1 is SGDLS and CDR2 is YYNGEE in the germline V gene. The CDR3 bases are TGTGCCAGCAGCGGAGAGAAAAGGACAGGGTCCTTCTCTGGAAACACCATATATTTT. Its protein product is CASSGEKRTGSFSGNTIYF.

A word on this clonotype: Within a library made for alpha chains, this beta chain is off target, and its count is uninformative. The chain couples TRBV20-1 to TRBJ2-3; possibly TRBD1 for D (5 bases). Germline CDR1 reads DFQATT; CDR2 reads SNEGSKA (reference sequence). The ends were cut back, 3 bases at V and 2 bases at J, with 18 bases in the middle. The length of the CDR3 is 16 residues. CDR3 DNA sequence: TGCAGTGCTAGTTATGCCGACAGCTATTACACAGATACGCAGTATTTT. Protein sequence: CSASYADSYYTDTQYF.

With respect to this clonotype: This beta chain lies outside the target of a library built for alpha chains; its clone size means little. The chain employs TRBV6-4 and TRBJ2-2, with 9 bases lining up with TRBD1. V dropped 6 bases and J dropped 6; count of bases not matched to a gene: 5. The germline gives CDR1 MRHNA, CDR2 SNTAGT. The CDR3 is 14 amino acids. CDR3 protein: CASSRDRDAGELFF. The CDR3 DNA sequence: TGTGCCAGCAGCCGGGACAGGGACGCCGGGGAGCTGTTTTTT.

In regard to this clonotype: Little can be read into the size of this beta chain, an off-target read in a library designed for alpha chains. The J gene is TRBJ2-1, the V gene TRBV20-1; weak D call: TRBD1 (6 bases). Germline V lookup: CDR1 DFQATT, CDR2 SNEGSKA (reference sequence). Trimming took off 1 base at V and 4 bases at J, with 11 bases between the two ends. The CDR3 is made up of 14 amino acids. Here the CDR3 DNA reads TGCAGTGCTAGAGGGACAGCCAGTTACAATGAGCAGTTCTTC. Translation: CSARGTASYNEQFF.

Turning to this clonotype: This beta chain turned up in a library designed for alpha chains; as an off-target read, its abundance says little. The chain couples TRBV2 to TRBJ1-5; 9 bases agree with TRBD1. Unmatched junction bases numbered 0, after V lost 4 bases and J lost 2 bases. Germline lookup yields CDR1 SNHLY and CDR2 FYNNEI. The CDR3 has 14 residues. In DNA form, the CDR3 reads TGTGCCAGCAGTGGGACAGGGGGCAATCAGCCCCAGCATTTT. This encodes CASSGTGGNQPQHF. Together with reference TRBV2 and TRBJ1-5, the CDR3 gives the full variable domain: EPEVTQTPSHQVTQMGQEVILRCVPISNHLYFYWYRQILGQKVEFLVSFYNNEISEKSEIFDDQFSVERPDGSNFTLKIRSTKLEDSAMYFCASSGTGGNQPQHFGDGTRLSIL.

As regards this clonotype: A library prepared for alpha chains yielded this beta chain as an off-target read; its size is of little meaning. This chain uses TRBV20-1 with TRBJ1-1; 7 bases match TRBD1. V shed 5 bases and J 4 bases; nucleotides not matched to a gene: 4. The CDR3 spans 12 residues. CDR1 is DFQATT, CDR2 SNEGSKA, per germline (reference sequence). The CDR3 region is CSAGDSGTEAFF. CDR3 nucleotide sequence: TGCAGTGCTGGGGACAGTGGCACTGAAGCTTTCTTT.

Notes on this clonotype: With the library built for alpha chains, this beta chain is off target and its frequency is not meaningful. The V call is TRBV7-6, the J call TRBJ2-7, with D hard to call. Germline V gene data show CDR1 as SGHVS and CDR2 as FNYEAQ. V was pared by 5 bases and J by 3 bases, with 5 bases between. This CDR3 contains 11 residues. The CDR3, as DNA: TGTGCCAGCAGCAACGACTACGAGCAGTACTTC. It specifies CASSNDYEQYF.

This clonotype was picked up one time. This beta chain represents an off-target read in a library built for alpha chains; its size is of limited meaning. The rearrangement uses TRBV28 and TRBJ1-1; D is uncertain. The V gene's germline CDR1 is MDHEN and CDR2 SYDVKM. V lost 3 bases, J lost 4 bases, and 6 bases lay in between. This CDR3 contains 12 residues. CDR3 bases: TGTGCCAGCAGTTTCGAGGTCACTGAAGCTTTCTTT. Its translation is CASSFEVTEAFF.

With regard to this clonotype: This beta chain turned up in a library designed for alpha chains; as an off-target read, its abundance says little. This sequence joins TRBV20-1 and TRBJ1-4; 7 nucleotides align to TRBD1. The CDR3 spans 15 residues. The V gene end was trimmed by 0 bases and the J gene end by 6 bases; junction bases not matched to a gene: 7. Germline-derived CDR1 and CDR2 are DFQATT and SNEGSKA (reference sequence). The CDR3 DNA reads as TGCAGTGCTAGAGACATACAGGGGTGGGATGAAAAACTGTTTTTT. It codes for CSARDIQGWDEKLFF.

About this clonotype itself: This beta chain is a stray sequence in a library constructed for alpha chains; its clone size is not meaningful. The CDR3 here is CSAGGSSYEQYF. CDR3 coding DNA: TGCAGCGCCGGGGGGAGCTCCTACGAGCAGTACTTC. The chain joins TRBV29-1 to TRBJ2-7; 7 bases align to TRBD2. CDR3 length: 12 residues. Germline V gives CDR1 SQVTM, CDR2 ANQGSEA. V was pared by 7 bases and J by 0 bases, with 3 bases of the junction left unmatched.

To note about this clonotype: This beta chain represents an off-target read in a library built for alpha chains; its size is of limited meaning. The rearrangement uses TRBV24-1 and TRBJ1-5; no clear D. Germline V gene sequence: CDR1 KGHDR, CDR2 SFDVKD. The CDR3 spans 12 residues. V lost 3 bases, J lost 4 bases, and 3 bases lay in between. CDR3 sequence reads: CATSDINQPQHF. DNA for the CDR3: TGTGCCACCAGTGATATTAATCAGCCCCAGCATTTT.

This clonotype was counted a single time. A library prepared for alpha chains yielded this beta chain as an off-target read; its size is of little meaning. The CDR3 loop is CAWTRSSYEQYF. The CDR3 nucleotides are TGTGCCTGGACTAGGAGCTCCTACGAGCAGTACTTC. This sequence joins TRBV30 and TRBJ2-7; D remains unclear. V dropped 4 bases and J dropped 0 bases, with 7 bases sitting between them. Germline V gene sequence: CDR1 GTSNPN, CDR2 SVGIG (reference sequence). The CDR3 contains 12 residues.